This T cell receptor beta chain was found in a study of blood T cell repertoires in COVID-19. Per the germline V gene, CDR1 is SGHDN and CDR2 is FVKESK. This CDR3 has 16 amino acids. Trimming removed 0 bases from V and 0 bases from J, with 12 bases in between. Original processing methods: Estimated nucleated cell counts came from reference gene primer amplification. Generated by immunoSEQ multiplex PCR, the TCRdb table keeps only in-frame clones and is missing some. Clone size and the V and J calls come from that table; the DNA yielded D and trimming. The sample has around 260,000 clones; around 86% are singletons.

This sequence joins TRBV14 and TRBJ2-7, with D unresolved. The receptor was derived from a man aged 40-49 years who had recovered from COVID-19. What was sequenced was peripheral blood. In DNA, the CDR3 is TGTGCCAGCAGCCAAGATTCAGGCAGAGCCTCCTACGAGCAGTACTTC. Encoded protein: CASSQDSGRASYEQYF.